The clone carrying this TCR beta chain was recorded at least ten times. What it recognizes is unknown. The time point: newly diagnosed GD, antithyroid drugs for less than 3 months. TCR sequences were obtained from RNA taken from PBMCs. Building the TCR beta libraries relied on iRepertoire HTBI primers, and CDR3 regions underwent Arm-PCR. MiXCR, run by TCRdb on the multiplex PCR reads, gives a single entry per CDR3 protein. This sample has about 220,000 distinct CDR3 sequences, with around 19% found just once. This sample is part of a study of regulatory T cells in long-lasting Graves disease. Germline lookup yields CDR1 MNHGY and CDR2 SVAAGI. The length of the CDR3 is 17 residues. V was trimmed by 3 bases and J by 0 bases, leaving 18 bases between them. Notes on the study in general: Analyses excluded thyroid tissue, covering peripheral blood alone. Whereas new patients shared 1,000 or so public clonotypes, persistent patients shared more, at a few thousand.

This same sample was also taken into another study, of T cells in Graves' hyperthyroidism and ophthalmopathy. In that study: A set of HTBI primers served as the primers for a first-round RT-PCR of the TCR CDR3.

The sequence was collected from a woman in her 30s with Graves disease. The sequenced sample was peripheral blood mononuclear cells (PBMCs), obtained at new diagnosis, from a patient treated with antithyroid drugs. This chain links TRBV6-9 with TRBJ2-7, with D hard to call. CDR3 residues: CASSYRSSKPSSYEQYF. CDR3 in DNA: TGTGCCAGCAGTTACAGGTCTTCTAAGCCTAGCTCCTACGAGCAGTACTTC.